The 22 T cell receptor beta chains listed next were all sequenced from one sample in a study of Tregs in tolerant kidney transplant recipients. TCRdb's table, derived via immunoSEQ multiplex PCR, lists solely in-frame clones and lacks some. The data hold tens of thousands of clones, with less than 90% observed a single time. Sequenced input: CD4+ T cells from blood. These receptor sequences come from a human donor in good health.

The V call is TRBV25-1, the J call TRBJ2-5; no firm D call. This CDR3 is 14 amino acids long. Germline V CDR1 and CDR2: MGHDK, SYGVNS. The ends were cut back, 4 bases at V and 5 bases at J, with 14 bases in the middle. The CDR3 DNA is TGTGCCAGCAGTGCCGTAAAAGAGGCGGAGACCCAGTACTTC. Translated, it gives CASSAVKEAETQYF.

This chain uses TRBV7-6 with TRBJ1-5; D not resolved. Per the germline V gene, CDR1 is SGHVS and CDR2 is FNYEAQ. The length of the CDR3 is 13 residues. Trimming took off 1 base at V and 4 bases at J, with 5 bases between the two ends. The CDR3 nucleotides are TGTGCCAGCAGCTTAGTGTCAAATCAGCCCCAGCATTTT. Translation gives CASSLVSNQPQHF.

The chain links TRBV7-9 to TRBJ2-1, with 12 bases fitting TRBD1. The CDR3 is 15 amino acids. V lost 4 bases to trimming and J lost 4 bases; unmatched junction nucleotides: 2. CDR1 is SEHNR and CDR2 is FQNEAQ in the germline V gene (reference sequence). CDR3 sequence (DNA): TGTGCCAGCAGCTCGGGACAGGGGGCTTACAATGAGCAGTTCTTC. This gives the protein CASSSGQGAYNEQFF.

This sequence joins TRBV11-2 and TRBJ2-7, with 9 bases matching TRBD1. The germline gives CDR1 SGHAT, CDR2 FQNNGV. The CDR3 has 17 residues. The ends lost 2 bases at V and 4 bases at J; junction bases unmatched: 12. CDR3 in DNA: TGTGCCAGCAGCTTAAGGGGACAGGGTATCCCCTTGTACGAGCAGTACTTC. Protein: CASSLRGQGIPLYEQYF.

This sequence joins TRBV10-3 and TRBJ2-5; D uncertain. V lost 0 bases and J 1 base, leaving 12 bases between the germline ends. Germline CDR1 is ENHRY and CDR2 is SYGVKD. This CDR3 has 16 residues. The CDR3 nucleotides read TGTGCCATCAGTGAGTCGAATCCGGTGGGCCAAGAGACCCAGTACTTC. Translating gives CAISESNPVGQETQYF.

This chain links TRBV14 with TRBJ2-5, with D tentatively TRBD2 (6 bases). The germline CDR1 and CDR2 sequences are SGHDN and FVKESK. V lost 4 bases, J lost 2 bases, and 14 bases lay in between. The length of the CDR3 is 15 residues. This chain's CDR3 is CASSRMGTAQETQYF. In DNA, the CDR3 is TGTGCCAGCAGCCGGATGGGGACTGCACAAGAGACCCAGTACTTC.

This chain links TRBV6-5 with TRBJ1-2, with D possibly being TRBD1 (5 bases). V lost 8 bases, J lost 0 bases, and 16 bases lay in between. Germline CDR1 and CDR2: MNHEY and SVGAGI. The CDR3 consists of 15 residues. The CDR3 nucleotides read TGTGCCAGCGTAAGGGACCCCTCCTCTAACTATGGCTACACCTTC. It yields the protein CASVRDPSSNYGYTF.

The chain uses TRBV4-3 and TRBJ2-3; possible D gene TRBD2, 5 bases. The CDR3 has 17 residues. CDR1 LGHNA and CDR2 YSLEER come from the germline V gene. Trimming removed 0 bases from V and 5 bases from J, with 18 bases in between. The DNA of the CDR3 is TGCGCCAGCAGCCAAGATAGGACTTCCTACCCCCGAGATACGCAGTATTTT. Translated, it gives CASSQDRTSYPRDTQYF.

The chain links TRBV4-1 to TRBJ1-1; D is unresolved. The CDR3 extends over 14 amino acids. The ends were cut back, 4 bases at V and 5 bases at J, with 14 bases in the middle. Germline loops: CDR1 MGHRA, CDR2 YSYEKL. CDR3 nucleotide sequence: TGCGCCAGCAGCCCCAGATTCCTTTCGACTGAAGCTTTCTTT. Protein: CASSPRFLSTEAFF.

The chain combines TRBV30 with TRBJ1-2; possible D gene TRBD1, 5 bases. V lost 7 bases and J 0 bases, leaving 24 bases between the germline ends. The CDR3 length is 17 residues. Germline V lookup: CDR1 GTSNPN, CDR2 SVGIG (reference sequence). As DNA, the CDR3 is TGTGCCTCACAAAAGAGACAGCTCGCCAAAGCTAACTATGGCTACACCTTC. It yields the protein CASQKRQLAKANYGYTF.

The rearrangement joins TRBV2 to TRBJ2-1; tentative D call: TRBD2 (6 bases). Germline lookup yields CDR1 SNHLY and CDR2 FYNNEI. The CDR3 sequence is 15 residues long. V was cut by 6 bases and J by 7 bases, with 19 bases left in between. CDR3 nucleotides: TGTGCCAGCAGAGCGCGGGGACCGGGCACAAATGAGCAGTTCTTC. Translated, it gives CASRARGPGTNEQFF.

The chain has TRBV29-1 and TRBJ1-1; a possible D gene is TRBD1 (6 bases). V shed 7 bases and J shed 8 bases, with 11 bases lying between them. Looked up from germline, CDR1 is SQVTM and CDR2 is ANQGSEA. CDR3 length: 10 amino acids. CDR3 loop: CSAWRGEAFF. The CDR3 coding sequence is TGCAGCGCTTGGAGGGGGGAAGCTTTCTTT.

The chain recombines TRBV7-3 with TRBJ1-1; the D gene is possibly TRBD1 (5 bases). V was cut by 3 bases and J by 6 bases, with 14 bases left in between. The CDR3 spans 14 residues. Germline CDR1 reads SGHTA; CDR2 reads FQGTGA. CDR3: CASSFTGGNAEAFF. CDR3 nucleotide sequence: TGTGCCAGCAGCTTCACGGGGGGAAACGCTGAAGCTTTCTTT.

CDR3: CASSLEGTNEKLFF. The CDR3 DNA follows: TGCGCCAGCAGCTTGGAGGGGACTAATGAAAAACTGTTTTTT. The V and J genes are TRBV5-1 and TRBJ1-4; maybe TRBD1 (5 bases). Germline CDR1 is SGHRS and CDR2 is YFSETQ. The CDR3 consists of 14 residues. Trimming stripped 0 bases from V and 2 bases from J, with 5 bases between.

The CDR3, as DNA: TGTGCCAGCAGCTTGGTGCCTTTGGGCGGGAGAAAATACGAGCAGTACTTC. It translates to CASSLVPLGGRKYEQYF. The genes are TRBV5-4 and TRBJ2-7; 7 bases fit TRBD2. Unmatched junction bases numbered 13, after V lost 0 bases and J lost 4 bases. The CDR3 runs to 17 residues. Germline V gene data show CDR1 as SGHNT and CDR2 as YYREEE (reference sequence).

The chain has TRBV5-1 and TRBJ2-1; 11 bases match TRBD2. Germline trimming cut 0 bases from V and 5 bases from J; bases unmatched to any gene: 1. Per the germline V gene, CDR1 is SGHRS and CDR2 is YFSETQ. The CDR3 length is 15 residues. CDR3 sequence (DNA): TGCGCCAGCAGCTTGGTAGCGGGGGGGCACAATGAGCAGTTCTTC. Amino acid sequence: CASSLVAGGHNEQFF. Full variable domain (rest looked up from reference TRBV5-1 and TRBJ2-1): KAGVTQTPRYLIKTRGQQVTLSCSPISGHRSVSWYQQTPGQGLQFLFEYFSETQRNKGNFPGRFSGRQFSNSRSEMNVSTLELGDSALYLCASSLVAGGHNEQFFGPGTRLTVL.

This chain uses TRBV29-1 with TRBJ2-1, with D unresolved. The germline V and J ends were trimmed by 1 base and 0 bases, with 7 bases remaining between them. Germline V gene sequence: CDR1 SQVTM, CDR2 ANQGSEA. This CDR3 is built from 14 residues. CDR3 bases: TGCAGCGTTGAAGTGGTGGCCTCCTACAATGAGCAGTTCTTC. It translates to CSVEVVASYNEQFF.

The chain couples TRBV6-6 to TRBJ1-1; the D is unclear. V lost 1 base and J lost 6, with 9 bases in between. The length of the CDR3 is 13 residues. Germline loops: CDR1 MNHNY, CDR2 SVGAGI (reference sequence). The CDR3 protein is CASSYLTPPEAFF. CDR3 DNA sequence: TGTGCCAGCAGTTACTTGACACCTCCTGAAGCTTTCTTT.

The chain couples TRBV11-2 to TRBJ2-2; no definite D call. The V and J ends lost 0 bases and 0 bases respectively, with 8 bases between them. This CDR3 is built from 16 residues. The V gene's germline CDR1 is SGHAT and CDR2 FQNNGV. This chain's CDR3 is CASSLDVGSNTGELFF. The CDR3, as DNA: TGTGCCAGCAGCTTAGATGTCGGTTCGAACACCGGGGAGCTGTTTTTT.

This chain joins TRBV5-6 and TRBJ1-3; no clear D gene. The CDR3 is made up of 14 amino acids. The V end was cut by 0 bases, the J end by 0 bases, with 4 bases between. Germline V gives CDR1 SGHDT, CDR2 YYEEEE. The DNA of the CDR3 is TGTGCCAGCAGCTTGGTTCACTCTGGAAACACCATATATTTT. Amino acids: CASSLVHSGNTIYF.

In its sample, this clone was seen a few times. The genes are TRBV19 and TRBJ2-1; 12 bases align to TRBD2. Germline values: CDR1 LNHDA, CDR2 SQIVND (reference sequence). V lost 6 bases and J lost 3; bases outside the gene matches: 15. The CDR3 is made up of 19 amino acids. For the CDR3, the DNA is TGTGCCAGTAGACCCACTCCGAGGACTAGCGGGGACCTCTACAATGAGCAGTTCTTC. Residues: CASRPTPRTSGDLYNEQFF.

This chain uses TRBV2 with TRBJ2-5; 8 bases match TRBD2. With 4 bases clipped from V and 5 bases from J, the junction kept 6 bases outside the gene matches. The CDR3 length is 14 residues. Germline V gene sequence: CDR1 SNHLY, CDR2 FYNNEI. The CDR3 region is CASSVRQRGETQYF. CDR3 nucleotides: TGTGCCAGCAGTGTGCGGCAGCGGGGGGAGACCCAGTACTTC.